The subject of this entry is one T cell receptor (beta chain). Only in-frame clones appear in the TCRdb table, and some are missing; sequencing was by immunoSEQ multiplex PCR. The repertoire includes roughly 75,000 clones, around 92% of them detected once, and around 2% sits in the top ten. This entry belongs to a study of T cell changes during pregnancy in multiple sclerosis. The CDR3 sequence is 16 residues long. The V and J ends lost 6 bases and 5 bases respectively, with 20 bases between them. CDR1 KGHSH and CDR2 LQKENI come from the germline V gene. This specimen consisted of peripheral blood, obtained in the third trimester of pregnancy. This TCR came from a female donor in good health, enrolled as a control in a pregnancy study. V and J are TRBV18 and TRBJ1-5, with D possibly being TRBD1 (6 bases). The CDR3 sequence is CASSKRGLRGDQPQHF. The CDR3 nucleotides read TGTGCCAGCTCTAAACGGGGACTAAGGGGGGATCAGCCCCAGCATTTT.